This TCR beta chain originates from a study of response to subunit inactivated influenza vaccine. This clonotype showed up just a few times. The antigen is undetermined. J lost 4 bases, V lost 5 bases, and 7 bases had no gene match. This CDR3 has 14 residues. CDR1 is DFQATT, CDR2 SNEGSKA, per germline (reference sequence). TCRdb ran MiXCR on the RT-PCR reads and lists one entry per CDR3 protein. The sample has hundreds of thousands of distinct CDR3 sequences, around 8% seen once. Study findings and constraints: That few new T cells are recruited by each seasonal influenza vaccination was the authors' suggestion.

The rearrangement links TRBV20-1 to TRBJ2-3, with 9 bases that match TRBD2. This TCR derives from a man aged 50-75 years who received an inactivated influenza vaccine. The sample consisted of PBMCs from blood, taken roughly 24 months after vaccination. CDR3 protein: CSALVAGVADTQYF. The CDR3 DNA reads TGCAGTGCTCTGGTAGCGGGAGTTGCAGATACGCAGTATTTT.